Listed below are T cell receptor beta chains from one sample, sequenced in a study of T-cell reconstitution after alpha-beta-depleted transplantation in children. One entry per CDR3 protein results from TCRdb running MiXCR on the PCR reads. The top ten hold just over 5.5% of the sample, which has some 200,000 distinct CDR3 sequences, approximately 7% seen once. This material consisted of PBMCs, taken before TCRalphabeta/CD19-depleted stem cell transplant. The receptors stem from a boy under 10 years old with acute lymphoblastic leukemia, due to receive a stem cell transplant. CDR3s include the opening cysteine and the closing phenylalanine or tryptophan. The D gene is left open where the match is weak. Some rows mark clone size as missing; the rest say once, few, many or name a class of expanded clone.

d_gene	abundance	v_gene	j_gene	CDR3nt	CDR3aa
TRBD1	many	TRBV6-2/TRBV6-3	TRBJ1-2	TGTGCCAGCAGTCCGACAGGGGATGGCTACACCTTC	CASSPTGDGYTF
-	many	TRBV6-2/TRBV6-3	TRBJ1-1	TGTGCCAGCAGCCACCAAGGGACTGAAGCTTTCTTT	CASSHQGTEAFF
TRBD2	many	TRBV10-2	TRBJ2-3	TGCGCCAGCAGTGCCGTCACTAGCGCTAGCACAGATACGCAGTATTTT	CASSAVTSASTDTQYF
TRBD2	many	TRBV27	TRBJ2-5	TGTGCCAGCAGGTCTCCGGGACTAGCGGGGGGGCGGGAGACCCAGTACTTC	CASRSPGLAGGRETQYF
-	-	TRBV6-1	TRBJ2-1	TGTGCCAGAACCCGGGACTCCCCCAATGAGCAGTTCTTC	CARTRDSPNEQFF
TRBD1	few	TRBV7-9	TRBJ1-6	TGTGCCAGCAGCCCATCACAGGGGATAGGAAATTCACCCCTCCACTTT	CASSPSQGIGNSPLHF
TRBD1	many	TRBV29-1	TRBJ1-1	TGCAGCGTAGCCGCAGGGGGCTCACACACTGAAGCTTTCTTT	CSVAAGGSHTEAFF
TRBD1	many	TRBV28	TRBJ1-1	TGTGCCAGCAGTGACGACAGGGGGCGGTTAGCTTTCTTT	CASSDDRGRLAFF
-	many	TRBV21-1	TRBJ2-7	TGTGCCAGCAGCCTAAAGCGAAACCGGGGCGAGCAGTACTTC	CASSLKRNRGEQYF
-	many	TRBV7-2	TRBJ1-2	TGTGCCAGCAGCGGGCAGGGGAAGACGCATGGCTACACCTTC	CASSGQGKTHGYTF
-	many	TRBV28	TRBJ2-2	TGTGCCAGCAGTTTACGACAGTTCGACGGGGAGCTGTTTTTT	CASSLRQFDGELFF
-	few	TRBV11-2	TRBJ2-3	TGTGCCAGCAGCTTAGATCGAGTGGGACTCCCCACAGATACGCAGTATTTT	CASSLDRVGLPTDTQYF
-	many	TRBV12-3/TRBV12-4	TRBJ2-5	TGTGCCACCATCGGAGGGGGGACACGTAAAGAGACCCAGTACTTC	CATIGGGTRKETQYF
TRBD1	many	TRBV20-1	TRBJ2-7	TGCAGTGCTCAACAGGGGAGCTCCTACGAGCAGTACTTC	CSAQQGSSYEQYF
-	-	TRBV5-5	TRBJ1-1	TGTGCCAGCAGGGATTGGGGGGAAACTGAAGCTTTCTTT	CASRDWGETEAFF
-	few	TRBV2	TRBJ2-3	TGTGCCAGCAGTGAAGCGTGGGCCCGAGAAGGCACAGATACGCAGTATTTT	CASSEAWAREGTDTQYF
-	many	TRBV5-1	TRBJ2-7	TGCGCCAGCAGTCTGGAAGAGCACGAGCAGTACTTC	CASSLEEHEQYF
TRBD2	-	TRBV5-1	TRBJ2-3	TGCGCCAGCAGCCCTCTGGTGCGGGGGGGATCAGATACGCAGTATTTT	CASSPLVRGGSDTQYF
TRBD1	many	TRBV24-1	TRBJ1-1	TGTGCCACCAGTGATTCGACAGGGAGGTATGAAGCTTTCTTT	CATSDSTGRYEAFF
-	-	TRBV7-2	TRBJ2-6	TGTGCCAGCAGCCCCACGGTCGTTTTCTCTGGGGCCAACGTCCTGACTTTC	CASSPTVVFSGANVLTF
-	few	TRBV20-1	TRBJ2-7	TGCAGTGCTAGAGGGAGGGGGTCCTACGAGCAGTACTTC	CSARGRGSYEQYF
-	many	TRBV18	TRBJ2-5	TGTGCCAGCTCACCAGGTGTTTCGTCCCGTGGCATAGAGACCCAGTACTTC	CASSPGVSSRGIETQYF
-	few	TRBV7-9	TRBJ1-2	TGTGCCAGCAGCCCTCCCAGCTATGGCTACACCTTC	CASSPPSYGYTF
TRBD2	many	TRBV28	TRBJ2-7	TGTGCCACCTCACCCGGAGCGGGAGGAGTGTACGAGCAGTACTTC	CATSPGAGGVYEQYF